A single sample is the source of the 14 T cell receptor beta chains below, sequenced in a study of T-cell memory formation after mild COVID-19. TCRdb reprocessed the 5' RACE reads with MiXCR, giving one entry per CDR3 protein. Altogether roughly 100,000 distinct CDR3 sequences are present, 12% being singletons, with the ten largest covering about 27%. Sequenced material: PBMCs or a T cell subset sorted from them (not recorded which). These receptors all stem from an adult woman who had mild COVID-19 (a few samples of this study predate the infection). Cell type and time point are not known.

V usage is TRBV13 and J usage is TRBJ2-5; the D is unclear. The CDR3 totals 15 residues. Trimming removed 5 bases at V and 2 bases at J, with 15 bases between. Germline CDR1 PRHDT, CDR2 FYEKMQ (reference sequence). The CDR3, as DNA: TGTGCCAGCAGCCTTGGGTTAGGATTGCAAGAGACCCAGTACTTC. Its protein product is CASSLGLGLQETQYF. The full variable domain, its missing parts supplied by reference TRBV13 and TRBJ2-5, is AAGVIQSPRHLIKEKRETATLKCYPIPRHDTVYWYQQGPGQDPQFLISFYEKMQSDKGSIPDRFSAQQFSDYHSELNMSSLELGDSALYFCASSLGLGLQETQYFGPGTRLLVL.

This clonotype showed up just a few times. The CDR3 protein is CASTDRNYEQYF. The CDR3 DNA sequence: TGTGCCAGCACGGACAGGAACTACGAGCAGTACTTC. The J gene is TRBJ2-7, the V gene TRBV7-9; 7 nucleotides line up with TRBD1. Germline V gives CDR1 SEHNR, CDR2 FQNEAQ (reference sequence). Trimming cost V 7 bases and J 3 bases; bases outside gene matches: 3. This CDR3 comprises 12 residues. The whole variable domain, remainder taken from reference TRBV7-9 and TRBJ2-7, is DTGVSQNPRHKITKRGQNVTFRCDPISEHNRLYWYRQTLGQGPEFLTYFQNEAQLEKSRLLSDRFSAERPKGSFSTLEIQRTEQGDSAMYLCASTDRNYEQYFGPGTRLTVT.

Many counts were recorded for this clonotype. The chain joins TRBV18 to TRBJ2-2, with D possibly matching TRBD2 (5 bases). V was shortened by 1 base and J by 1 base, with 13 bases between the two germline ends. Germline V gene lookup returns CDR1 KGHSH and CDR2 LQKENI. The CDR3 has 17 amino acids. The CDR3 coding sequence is TGTGCCAGCTCACCACTCGGGGAGACGTTGAACACCGGGGAGCTGTTTTTT. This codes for CASSPLGETLNTGELFF. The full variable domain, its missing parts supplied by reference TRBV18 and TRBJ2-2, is NAGVMQNPRHLVRRRGQEARLRCSPMKGHSHVYWYRQLPEEGLKFMVYLQKENIIDESGMPKERFSAEFPKEGPSILRIQQVVRGDSAAYFCASSPLGETLNTGELFFGEGSRLTVL.

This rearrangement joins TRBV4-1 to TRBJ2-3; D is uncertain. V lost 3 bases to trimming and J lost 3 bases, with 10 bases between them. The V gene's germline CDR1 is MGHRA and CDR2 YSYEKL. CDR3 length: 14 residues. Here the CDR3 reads CASSHPVITDTQYF. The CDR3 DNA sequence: TGCGCCAGCAGCCACCCAGTTATAACAGATACGCAGTATTTT.

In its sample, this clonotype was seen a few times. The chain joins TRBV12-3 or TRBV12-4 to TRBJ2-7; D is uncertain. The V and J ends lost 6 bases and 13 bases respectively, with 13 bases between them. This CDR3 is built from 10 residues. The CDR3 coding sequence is TGTGCCAGCAGCTTAACCGACCTATACTTC. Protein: CASSLTDLYF.

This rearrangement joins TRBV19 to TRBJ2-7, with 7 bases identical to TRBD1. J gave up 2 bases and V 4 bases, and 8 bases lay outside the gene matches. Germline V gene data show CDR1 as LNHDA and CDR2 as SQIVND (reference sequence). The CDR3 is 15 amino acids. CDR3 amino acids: CASSTRTGPPYEQYF. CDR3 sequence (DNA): TGTGCCAGTAGTACCCGGACAGGACCCCCCTACGAGCAGTACTTC.

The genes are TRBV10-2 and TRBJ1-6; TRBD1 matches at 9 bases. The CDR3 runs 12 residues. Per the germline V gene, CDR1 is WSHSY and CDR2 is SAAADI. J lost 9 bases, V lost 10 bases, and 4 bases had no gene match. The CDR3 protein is CATGQGGSPLHF. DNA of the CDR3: TGCGCCACGGGACAGGGAGGTTCACCCCTCCACTTT.

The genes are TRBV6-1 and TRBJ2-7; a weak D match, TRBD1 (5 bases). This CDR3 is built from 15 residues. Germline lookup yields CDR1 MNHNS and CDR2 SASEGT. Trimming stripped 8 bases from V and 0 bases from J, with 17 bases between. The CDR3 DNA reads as TGTGCCAGCCTAGGTTGGCAGGGTAGCTCCTACGAGCAGTACTTC. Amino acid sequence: CASLGWQGSSYEQYF.

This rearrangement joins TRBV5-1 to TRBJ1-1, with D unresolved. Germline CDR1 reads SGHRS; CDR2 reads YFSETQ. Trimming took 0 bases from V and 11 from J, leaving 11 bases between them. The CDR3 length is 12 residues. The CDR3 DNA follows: TGCGCCAGCAGCTTGGGCGCGCTTCCGGCTTTCTTT. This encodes CASSLGALPAFF.

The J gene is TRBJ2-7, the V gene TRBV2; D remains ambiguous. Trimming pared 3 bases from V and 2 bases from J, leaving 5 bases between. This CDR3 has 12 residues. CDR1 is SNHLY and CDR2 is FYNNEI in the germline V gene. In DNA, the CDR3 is TGTGCCAGCAGTGACTGGACCTACGAGCAGTACTTC. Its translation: CASSDWTYEQYF.

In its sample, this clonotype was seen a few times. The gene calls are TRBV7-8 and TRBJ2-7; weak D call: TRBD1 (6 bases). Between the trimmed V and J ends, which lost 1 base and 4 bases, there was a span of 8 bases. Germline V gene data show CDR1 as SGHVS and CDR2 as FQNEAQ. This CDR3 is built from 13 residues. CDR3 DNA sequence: TGTGCCAGCAGCTTAGAAGGGGGATACGAGCAGTACTTC. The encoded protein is CASSLEGGYEQYF.

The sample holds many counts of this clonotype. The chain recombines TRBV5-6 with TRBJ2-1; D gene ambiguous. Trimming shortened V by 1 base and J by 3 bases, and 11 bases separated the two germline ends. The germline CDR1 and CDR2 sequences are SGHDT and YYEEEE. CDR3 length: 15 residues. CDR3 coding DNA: TGTGCCAGCAGCTTGTCCCCGACTGGCTACAATGAGCAGTTCTTC. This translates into CASSLSPTGYNEQFF.

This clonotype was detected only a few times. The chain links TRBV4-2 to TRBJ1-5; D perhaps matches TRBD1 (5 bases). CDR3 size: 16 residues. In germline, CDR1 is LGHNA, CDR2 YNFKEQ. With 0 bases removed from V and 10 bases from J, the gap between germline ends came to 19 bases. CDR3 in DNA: TGTGCCAGCAGCCAAGATTCCGGGACCCCGGCTGCCCCCCAGCATTTT. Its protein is CASSQDSGTPAAPQHF.

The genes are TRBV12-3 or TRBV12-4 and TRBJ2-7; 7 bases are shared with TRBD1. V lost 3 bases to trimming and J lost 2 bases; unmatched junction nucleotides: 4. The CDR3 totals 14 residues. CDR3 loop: CASSFKGAPYEQYF. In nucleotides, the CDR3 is TGTGCCAGCAGTTTTAAGGGGGCCCCCTACGAGCAGTACTTC.